What follows is one T cell receptor beta chain and its context. Its matching antigen is unknown. The data originate from a study of persistence of HIV-infected CD4 T cells. Anti-CD3/anti-CD28 beads served as a nonspecific positive control stimulus. Sorting of responding CD4+ T cells relied on upregulated CD40 ligand together with CD69. CD8-depleted PBMCs were stimulated more than 15 hours with anti-CD28/CD49d costimulation, CD40-blocking antibody and enfuvirtide. This CDR3 comprises 17 residues. Unmatched junction bases numbered 8, after V lost 1 base and J lost 2 bases. Germline CDR1 is LGHNA and CDR2 is YNFKEQ. Sequencing used immunoSEQ version 4 in survey mode. The repertoire was sequenced with immunoSEQ multiplex PCR; TCRdb's copy has only in-frame clones and lacks some. In the table there are 37,000 or so clones, over 80% of which are singletons.

The source of this sequence is an adult man with HIV who was CMV-seropositive. The sample here was CD4+ T cells sorted from PBMCs after roughly 18-hour stimulation, taken from a patient who received antiretroviral therapy. The chain uses TRBV4-2 and TRBJ2-3, with 8 bases matching TRBD2. The CDR3 sequence: CASSQVWRGASTDTQYF. In nucleotides, the CDR3 is TGTGCCAGCAGCCAAGTTTGGCGGGGGGCTTCCACAGATACGCAGTATTTT.